Detailed here is one T cell receptor (beta chain). The antigen is undetermined. This sample stems from a study of T cells after posttransplantation cyclophosphamide. Method: immunoSEQ multiplex PCR; TCRdb's copy keeps in-frame clones and lacks some. The sample shows thousands of clones, approximately 75% of them seen only once. Notes on the study in general: Recipient CMV seropositivity and CMV reactivation strongly tracked TRB clonality. Donor CD8+ memory clones often dominated recipient blood repertoires at later times. Blood and skin or GI T cell repertoires showed limited TRB overlap.

Busulfan-fludarabine conditioning, marrow transplant, and cyclophosphamide on days +3 and +4 were administered. The V end lost 4 bases, the J end lost 0 bases, and 13 bases lay between the germline ends. The CDR3 loop spans 15 amino acids. In germline, CDR1 is SGHDT, CDR2 YYEEEE. The TCR sequence derives from a male patient aged 60 to 75 who received an allogeneic stem cell transplant from an unrelated donor, was CMV-positive, and had no GVHD. Some T cells may arise from the graft donor. This chain links TRBV5-6 with TRBJ1-1, with a tentative D call TRBD1 (5 bases). The sequencing used PBMCs, collected after allogeneic stem cell transplant with posttransplant cyclophosphamide. The CDR3 is CASSVGGRMNTEAFF. CDR3 nucleotide sequence: TGTGCCAGCAGCGTCGGGGGTCGAATGAACACTGAAGCTTTCTTT.